Below, 4 T cell receptor beta chains from the same sample are listed, as sequenced in a study of type 1 regulatory T cells. Using its own MiXCR run on the reads, TCRdb lists one record per CDR3 protein. The sample lists around 69,000 distinct CDR3 sequences; nearly 65% were seen once. These receptors' targets are unknown. The sequencing input was cultured T cells, either the whole culture or a sorted T cell fraction (not recorded which). The subset: Tr1-enriched cell product generated in vitro against host alloantigens. The receptors were sampled from a human donor in good health.

The chain couples TRBV5-6 to TRBJ2-1; 10 bases line up with TRBD2. V trimming: 2 bases; J trimming: 7 bases; junction bases outside the gene matches: 6. CDR1 is SGHDT and CDR2 is YYEEEE in the germline V gene. This CDR3 is built from 15 residues. CDR3 loop: CASSFPGLANNEQFF. In DNA, the CDR3 is TGTGCCAGCAGCTTTCCGGGACTAGCGAATAATGAGCAGTTCTTC.

This clonotype was detected ten times or more. The V gene is TRBV5-1, the J gene TRBJ2-3; D gene uncertain. The germline V and J ends were trimmed by 0 bases and 5 bases, with 7 bases remaining between them. Per germline, CDR1 SGHRS and CDR2 YFSETQ. The CDR3 is 13 amino acids. In DNA, the CDR3 is TGCGCCAGCAGCTTGGCGGGCAGAGATACGCAGTATTTT. Translating gives CASSLAGRDTQYF.

The V call is TRBV28, the J call TRBJ2-7; possibly TRBD2 for D (5 bases). From germline, CDR1 is MDHEN and CDR2 SYDVKM. The V and J ends lost 6 bases and 0 bases respectively, with 12 bases between them. The CDR3 covers 14 residues. CDR3 sequence (DNA): TGTGCCAGCAGCTACGTTGGGAGCTCCTACGAGCAGTACTTC. The encoded protein is CASSYVGSSYEQYF.

The chain has TRBV4-1 and TRBJ2-7, with D unresolved. CDR3 size: 18 residues. V lost 0 bases to trimming and J lost 5 bases, with 23 bases between them. Germline loops: CDR1 MGHRA, CDR2 YSYEKL. The CDR3 nucleotides are TGCGCCAGCAGCCAAGATTTCAATAGTGTGGCTTTGGGTAACGAGCAGTACTTC. It is translated as CASSQDFNSVALGNEQYF.